This passage covers 8 T cell receptor beta chains from one sample sequenced in a study of T cells after yellow fever vaccination (dated by TCRdb to the late 2010s). The library relied on 5' RACE. The listed sequencing device is Illumina NovaSeq 6000. TCRdb cleaned the public reads at Q25 with fastp, built clones with MiXCR and kept in-frame beta chains. CDR3 protein sequences are deduplicated, and each keeps its most common genes and DNA. Here the sample has 300,000 to 400,000 distinct CDR3 sequences; under 15% occur a single time. Around 3% of the sample is in the top ten clones. Interpreted using the paper, the treatment or condition label stands for: live attenuated yellow fever vaccine strain. Sequences were derived from CD4+ T cells sorted from PBMCs, sampled 15 days after the yellow fever booster vaccination. All receptors come from a man between 18 and 29 years old who received the YFV17D yellow fever vaccine.

There are a few counts of this clonotype. The V and J genes are TRBV5-6 and TRBJ2-1, with D perhaps TRBD2 (5 bases). This CDR3 is 15 amino acids long. V was trimmed by 3 bases and J by 7 bases, leaving 17 bases between them. The germline V gene encodes CDR1 SGHDT and CDR2 YYEEEE. The CDR3 nucleotides read TGTGCCAGCAGCTGGGGTTTGGGTAGCGAAAATGAGCAGTTCTTC. Translation gives CASSWGLGSENEQFF.

This clonotype was counted a few times. The chain carries TRBV3-1 and TRBJ2-7; D not resolved. Germline-derived CDR1 and CDR2 are LGHDT and YNNKEL (reference sequence). The germline V and J ends were trimmed by 0 bases and 5 bases, with 8 bases remaining between them. The CDR3 totals 13 residues. The CDR3 protein is CASSQDRFHEQYV. The DNA of the CDR3 is TGTGCCAGCAGCCAAGACAGGTTCCACGAGCAGTACGTC.

In its sample, this clonotype was seen many times. V gene TRBV5-6 combines with J gene TRBJ1-1, with D unresolved. Trimming cost V 1 base and J 8 bases, with 9 bases left between them. This CDR3 spans 12 amino acids. Germline V gives CDR1 SGHDT, CDR2 YYEEEE. CDR3 nucleotide sequence: TGTGCCAGCAGCTTGTTTGGTACCGAAGCTTTCTTT. It encodes CASSLFGTEAFF.

V is TRBV12-3 or TRBV12-4 and J is TRBJ2-5, with D perhaps assigned TRBD1 or TRBD2 (5 bases each). The germline V and J ends were trimmed by 6 bases and 5 bases, with 19 bases remaining between them. The CDR3 consists of 15 residues. The CDR3, as DNA: TGTGCCAGCAGCCAGGAGTCGAGGGGCGCTGAGACCCAGTACTTC. Protein sequence: CASSQESRGAETQYF.

This clonotype was seen a few times. The chain combines TRBV29-1 with TRBJ2-5, with D possibly matching TRBD2 (6 bases). The CDR3 length is 13 residues. The germline CDR1 and CDR2 sequences are SQVTM and ANQGSEA. Trimming shortened V by 3 bases and J by 1 base, and 9 bases separated the two germline ends. CDR3 sequence (DNA): TGCAGCGTTGACGCTAGCGTCCAAGAGACCCAGTACTTC. Translation: CSVDASVQETQYF.

This clonotype was counted only a few times. The chain combines TRBV5-1 with TRBJ2-1; 10 positions agree with TRBD2. CDR1 is SGHRS, CDR2 YFSETQ, per germline. The CDR3 length is 15 residues. Trimming removed 4 bases from V and 4 bases from J; junction bases left unmatched: 5. CDR3 protein: CASSPSGGPYNEQFF. CDR3 bases: TGCGCCAGCAGCCCTAGCGGGGGCCCTTACAATGAGCAGTTCTTC.

This rearrangement joins TRBV15 to TRBJ2-3; no definite D call. The V end lost 8 bases, the J end lost 6 bases, and 9 bases lay between the germline ends. Germline values: CDR1 LNHNV, CDR2 YYDKDF (reference sequence). The CDR3 runs to 11 residues. CDR3 in DNA: TGTGCCACCCCTATCCGTGATACGCAGTATTTT. Translation: CATPIRDTQYF.

This chain joins TRBV12-3 or TRBV12-4 and TRBJ2-5, with D hard to call. V lost 3 bases and J 3 bases, leaving 11 bases between the germline ends. This CDR3 is 14 amino acids long. CDR3 sequence: CASSFRTTEETQYF. Written as DNA, the CDR3 is TGTGCCAGCAGTTTCCGGACCACTGAAGAGACCCAGTACTTC.